The 2 T cell receptor beta chains presented below share a single source sample, sequenced in a study of early T cells in non-severe SARS-CoV-2 infection. TCRdb re-called the 5' RACE reads through MiXCR, storing one row per CDR3 protein. The sample has 46,000 or so distinct CDR3 sequences, approximately 4% seen once. Sequencing was performed on whole blood. Every receptor here comes from an adult who was a healthcare worker with PCR-confirmed SARS-CoV-2 infection or an uninfected control (not recorded which).

This clonotype was detected ten times or more. The CDR3 DNA is TGCGCCAGCAGCTTGTGGGGGCGGGAGCTGTTTTTT. As protein: CASSLWGRELFF. The chain joins TRBV5-1 to TRBJ2-2, with D possibly matching TRBD1 (6 bases). The CDR3 totals 12 residues. Germline V CDR1 and CDR2: SGHRS, YFSETQ. The ends were cut back, 1 base at V and 9 bases at J, with 7 bases in the middle.

This clonotype has at least ten counts. The chain couples TRBV5-5 to TRBJ2-7; perhaps TRBD2 as D (5 bases). The V gene lost 0 bases and the J gene lost 4 bases, with 11 bases spanning the gap. The germline CDR1 and CDR2 sequences are SGHKS and YYEKEE (reference sequence). The length of the CDR3 is 14 residues. The CDR3 spells CASSLAPGKYEQYF. For the CDR3, the DNA is TGTGCCAGCAGCTTGGCTCCCGGGAAGTACGAGCAGTACTTC.